This passage covers 29 T cell receptor beta chains from one sample sequenced in a study of T-cell reconstitution after alpha-beta-depleted transplantation in children. Preparation of the TCRbeta library involved a method that used unique molecular identifiers. One entry per CDR3 protein, called by TCRdb with MiXCR from the PCR reads. The data show approximately 400,000 distinct CDR3 sequences, with about a tenth seen just once and roughly 6% held by the top ten. Specimen: PBMCs from the stem cell graft donor, collected from the stem cell graft. These receptors were collected from a human donor who donated a stem cell graft to a child with acute myeloid leukemia.

This clonotype showed up many times. At one of its ends the junction is not consistent with the germline gene, which may arise from a read error. This chain links TRBV3-1 with TRBJ1-6, with D maybe TRBD1 (6 bases). The CDR3 contains 15 residues. Per the germline V gene, CDR1 is LGHDT and CDR2 is YNNKEL (reference sequence). The CDR3 DNA follows: TGTGCCAGCAGCCAACGGACAGATTATACTTCACCCCTCCACTTT. Encoded protein: CASSQRTDYTSPLHF.

This chain uses TRBV5-1 with TRBJ2-5, with D possibly TRBD1 on 6 matching bases. From germline, CDR1 is SGHRS and CDR2 YFSETQ. This CDR3 has 15 amino acids. V was trimmed by 3 bases and J by 1 base, leaving 13 bases between them. Here the CDR3 DNA reads TGCGCCAGCAGCTCGGGACAACTAGGCCAAGAGACCCAGTACTTC. It yields the protein CASSSGQLGQETQYF.

CDR3 in amino acids: CASSPSVVETQYF. CDR3 coding DNA: TGTGCCAGCAGCCCGTCTGTTGTAGAGACCCAGTACTTC. The chain is built from TRBV7-2 and TRBJ2-5; D not resolved. The germline gives CDR1 SGHTA, CDR2 FQGNSA. CDR3 length: 13 amino acids. V was cut by 5 bases and J by 4 bases, with 11 bases left in between.

This clonotype was recorded a few times. The genes are TRBV29-1 and TRBJ2-2, with D unclear. Germline V gene data show CDR1 as SQVTM and CDR2 as ANQGSEA. This CDR3 region has 11 residues. V dropped 3 bases and J dropped 8 bases, with 7 bases sitting between them. The CDR3 DNA follows: TGCAGCGTTGAGGATAGGGGGGAGCTGTTTTTT. This sequence encodes CSVEDRGELFF.

V usage is TRBV2 and J usage is TRBJ1-1; 10 bases line up with TRBD1. The V gene's germline CDR1 is SNHLY and CDR2 FYNNEI. V lost 5 bases to trimming and J lost 11 bases; unmatched junction nucleotides: 8. This CDR3 has 13 residues. The CDR3 DNA follows: TGTGCCAGCAGTCTGACAGGGGGCCGGGGGGCTTTCTTT. Its translation is CASSLTGGRGAFF.

This clonotype has ten or more counts. The genes are TRBV6-5 and TRBJ1-1, with 7 bases identical to TRBD1. CDR1 and CDR2 (germline): MNHEY, SVGAGI. The V segment lost 0 bases and the J segment 1 base; nucleotides outside the gene matches: 2. The CDR3 extends over 15 amino acids. The CDR3 DNA is TGTGCCAGCAGTTACTCGCAGGGGGGGAACACTGAAGCTTTCTTT. Translation gives CASSYSQGGNTEAFF.

Only a few counts were recorded for this clonotype. The rearrangement joins TRBV4-1 to TRBJ2-3; the match to TRBD2 covers 7 bases. Germline assignment: CDR1 MGHRA and CDR2 YSYEKL. V shed 0 bases, J shed 2 bases, and the junction held 11 bases outside the gene matches. CDR3 size: 18 residues. CDR3 sequence: CASSQDGTGGPYTDTQYF. Here the CDR3 DNA reads TGCGCCAGCAGCCAAGATGGGACGGGGGGACCCTACACAGATACGCAGTATTTT.

This clonotype was seen once. J is TRBJ2-5 and V is TRBV30, with 9 nucleotides matching TRBD2. The CDR3 has 16 residues. The V gene end was trimmed by 0 bases and the J gene end by 3 bases; junction bases not matched to a gene: 8. Germline assignment: CDR1 GTSNPN and CDR2 SVGIG (reference sequence). CDR3 nucleotides: TGTGCCTGGAGTGTACCCCATCCTAGCGGGGAAGAGACCCAGTACTTC. It encodes CAWSVPHPSGEETQYF.

The chain carries TRBV4-3 and TRBJ2-1; D remains unclear. Germline lookup yields CDR1 LGHNA and CDR2 YSLEER. This CDR3 contains 18 residues. V was pared by 0 bases and J by 0 bases, with 15 bases between. CDR3 DNA sequence: TGCGCCAGCAGCCAAGATCGGAGCGCAATACGCTCCTACAATGAGCAGTTCTTC. It specifies CASSQDRSAIRSYNEQFF.

This clonotype was recorded at least ten times. The chain couples TRBV15 to TRBJ2-5; maybe TRBD1 (6 bases). Germline CDR1 and CDR2: LNHNV and YYDKDF (reference sequence). V lost 0 bases and J lost 3, with 11 bases in between. The CDR3 runs 15 residues. This CDR3 reads CATSREGAGEETQYF. DNA for the CDR3: TGTGCCACCAGCAGAGAGGGGGCCGGGGAAGAGACCCAGTACTTC.

The V and J genes are TRBV11-2 and TRBJ2-1; 9 bases align to TRBD2. The germline V gene encodes CDR1 SGHAT and CDR2 FQNNGV. This CDR3 contains 15 residues. With 3 bases clipped from V and 4 bases from J, the junction kept 4 bases outside the gene matches. CDR3 bases: TGTGCCAGCAGCTTTTATGCGGGAGGGTACAATGAGCAGTTCTTC. Translation gives CASSFYAGGYNEQFF.

This rearrangement joins TRBV9 to TRBJ2-2; possible D gene TRBD1, 5 bases. The germline V gene has CDR1 SGDLS and CDR2 YYNGEE. This CDR3 spans 16 amino acids. V lost 4 bases and J lost 4, with 17 bases in between. CDR3: CASSPALGPRTGELFF. CDR3 coding DNA: TGTGCCAGCAGCCCCGCCCTGGGGCCACGCACCGGGGAGCTGTTTTTT.

This clonotype was detected only a few times. The chain joins TRBV11-1 to TRBJ2-2; 7 bases are a match to TRBD1. Germline CDR1 is SGHAT and CDR2 is FQDESV (reference sequence). The junction had 8 bases not matched to a gene; V was cut back by 7 bases and J by 3 bases. The CDR3 is made up of 15 amino acids. The CDR3 loop reads CASTEGAGYTGELFF. The CDR3 DNA sequence: TGTGCCAGCACCGAGGGGGCCGGTTACACCGGGGAGCTGTTTTTT.

CDR3 in DNA: TGTGCCAGCAGCGTAGAGATTAGCGGATACAATGAGCAGTTCTTC. Translated: CASSVEISGYNEQFF. The rearrangement joins TRBV9 to TRBJ2-1, with D maybe TRBD2 (6 bases). In germline, CDR1 is SGDLS, CDR2 YYNGEE. V was trimmed by 0 bases and J by 4 bases, leaving 11 bases between them. The CDR3 is 15 residues long. The full variable domain, completed using reference TRBV9 and TRBJ2-1, is DSGVTQTPKHLITATGQRVTLRCSPRSGDLSVYWYQQSLDQGLQFLIQYYNGEERAKGNILERFSAQQFPDLHSELNLSSLELGDSALYFCASSVEISGYNEQFFGPGTRLTVL.

This clonotype was found a few times. The chain couples TRBV4-1 to TRBJ1-2; no clear D. The CDR3 consists of 15 residues. V was trimmed by 3 bases and J by 0 bases, leaving 11 bases between them. Germline assignment: CDR1 MGHRA and CDR2 YSYEKL. The CDR3 here is CASSHLVAANYGYTF. CDR3 DNA: TGCGCCAGCAGCCACCTCGTGGCAGCTAACTATGGCTACACCTTC.

CDR3 loop: CASSETGPYSNQPQHF. In DNA form, the CDR3 reads TGTGCCAGCAGCGAGACGGGACCATATAGCAATCAGCCCCAGCATTTT. The chain has TRBV6-1 and TRBJ1-5; tentatively, D is TRBD1 (5 bases). This CDR3 is built from 16 residues. Germline-derived CDR1 and CDR2 are MNHNS and SASEGT. The V end was cut by 6 bases, the J end by 0 bases, with 15 bases between.

The rearrangement uses TRBV4-2 and TRBJ1-2; D is perhaps TRBD1 (6 bases). Trimming left V 4 bases short and J 8 bases short, with 14 bases between. Germline V CDR1 and CDR2: LGHNA, YNFKEQ. CDR3 size: 13 residues. Written as DNA, the CDR3 is TGTGCCAGCAGCCCCGGGGGGCCCGGCGGCTACACCTTC. It is translated as CASSPGGPGGYTF.

This clonotype has more than one count but fewer than ten. This chain connects TRBV5-1 to TRBJ1-1, with a possible D match to TRBD1 (6 bases). V dropped 2 bases and J dropped 1 base, with 12 bases sitting between them. The CDR3 totals 15 residues. In germline, CDR1 is SGHRS, CDR2 YFSETQ. The CDR3 sequence: CASSFGGGANTEAFF. For the CDR3, the DNA is TGCGCCAGCAGCTTTGGTGGGGGCGCGAACACTGAAGCTTTCTTT.

V usage is TRBV4-2 and J usage is TRBJ2-7; 7 bases are shared with TRBD1. The CDR3 consists of 19 residues. V shed 10 bases and J 5 bases; nucleotides not matched to a gene: 29. CDR1 LGHNA and CDR2 YNFKEQ come from the germline V gene. CDR3 DNA: TGTGCCACGACGGCCCCCGGGACAGACATCCTTGGGATAAAACACGAGCAGTACGTC. It codes for CATTAPGTDILGIKHEQYV.

This clonotype has a count of ten or more. This sequence joins TRBV5-1 and TRBJ2-1; D unresolved. The CDR3 length is 12 residues. Per germline, CDR1 SGHRS and CDR2 YFSETQ. V lost 3 bases and J lost 3, with 4 bases in between. The CDR3 DNA follows: TGCGCCAGCAGCTCCGACTACAATGAGCAGTTCTTC. It specifies CASSSDYNEQFF.

The chain joins TRBV5-6 to TRBJ2-7, with D possibly being TRBD1 or TRBD2 (6 bases each). Trimming took 0 bases from V and 7 from J, leaving 20 bases between them. There are 16 residues in the CDR3. Germline V CDR1 and CDR2: SGHDT, YYEEEE. CDR3: CASSLARTGRSGEQYF. Here the CDR3 DNA reads TGTGCCAGCAGCTTGGCCCGTACAGGGAGGTCGGGGGAGCAGTACTTC. The entire variable domain, with the rest obtained from reference TRBV5-6 and TRBJ2-7, is as follows: DAGVTQSPTHLIKTRGQQVTLRCSPKSGHDTVSWYQQALGQGPQFIFQYYEEEERQRGNFPDRFSGHQFPNYSSELNVNALLLGDSALYLCASSLARTGRSGEQYFGPGTRLTVT.

There are a few counts of this clonotype. This chain connects TRBV3-1 to TRBJ2-1; the D is unclear. The V gene lost 1 base and the J gene lost 15 bases, with 13 bases spanning the gap. The CDR3 consists of 12 residues. CDR1 and CDR2 (germline): LGHDT, YNNKEL (reference sequence). The CDR3 coding sequence is TGTGCCAGCAGCCAAGTAGCTGGAATCAGGTTCTTC. Its translation: CASSQVAGIRFF.

V is TRBV15 and J is TRBJ2-3; D not resolved. The CDR3 is 16 amino acids. In germline, CDR1 is LNHNV, CDR2 YYDKDF (reference sequence). Trimming removed 1 base from V and 0 bases from J, with 11 bases in between. The DNA for the CDR3 is TGTGCCACCAGCAGAGGAGAAGTTACTAGCACAGATACGCAGTATTTT. It translates to CATSRGEVTSTDTQYF.

This clonotype was seen more than once but under ten times. The CDR3, as DNA: TGTGCCAGCAGCTCCGGGACAGGGATTTCACCCCTCCACTTT. It codes for CASSSGTGISPLHF. The J gene is TRBJ1-6, the V gene TRBV7-6; 9 positions agree with TRBD1. The CDR3 has 14 residues. Germline V gene sequence: CDR1 SGHVS, CDR2 FNYEAQ. Germline trimming cut 4 bases from V and 9 bases from J; bases unmatched to any gene: 4.

The genes are TRBV18 and TRBJ1-3, with D possibly matching TRBD1 (5 bases). V was pared by 0 bases and J by 4 bases, with 10 bases between. The CDR3 contains 15 residues. CDR1 is KGHSH, CDR2 LQKENI, per germline. The CDR3 loop reads CASSPPGAGGNTIYF. The DNA for the CDR3 is TGTGCCAGCTCACCACCCGGGGCAGGCGGAAACACCATATATTTT.

This clonotype appeared a few times. V usage is TRBV20-1 and J usage is TRBJ2-3; 9 nucleotides line up with TRBD1. This CDR3 has 17 residues. In germline, CDR1 is DFQATT, CDR2 SNEGSKA (reference sequence). J gave up 3 bases and V 0 bases, and 10 bases lay outside the gene matches. The CDR3 sequence is CSARDEGQGLRTDTQYF. The CDR3 DNA reads TGCAGTGCTAGAGATGAGGGACAGGGTTTACGAACAGATACGCAGTATTTT.

This chain joins TRBV6-1 and TRBJ2-3; no reliable D call. V shed 7 bases and J shed 2 bases, with 25 bases lying between them. The CDR3 covers 18 residues. Germline lookup yields CDR1 MNHNS and CDR2 SASEGT. CDR3 sequence reads: CASTMRQDPPDPTDTQYF. Written as DNA, the CDR3 is TGTGCCAGCACCATGAGACAAGATCCACCCGACCCCACAGATACGCAGTATTTT.

This clonotype was seen only a few times. The J gene is TRBJ1-6, the V gene TRBV12-3 or TRBV12-4; no clear D. This CDR3 has 13 residues. Trimming removed 5 bases from V and 6 bases from J, with 8 bases in between. As DNA, the CDR3 is TGTGCCAGCAGTCAGAAGGGTAATTCACCCCTCCACTTT. Protein sequence: CASSQKGNSPLHF.

There are a few counts of this clonotype. The rearrangement links TRBV20-1 to TRBJ1-5; tentatively, D is TRBD1 (5 bases). Per germline, CDR1 DFQATT and CDR2 SNEGSKA (reference sequence). V lost 5 bases and J lost 3, with 11 bases in between. CDR3 length equals 13 residues. CDR3 residues: CSASGNNNQPQHF. CDR3 in DNA: TGCAGTGCTTCAGGGAACAACAATCAGCCCCAGCATTTT.